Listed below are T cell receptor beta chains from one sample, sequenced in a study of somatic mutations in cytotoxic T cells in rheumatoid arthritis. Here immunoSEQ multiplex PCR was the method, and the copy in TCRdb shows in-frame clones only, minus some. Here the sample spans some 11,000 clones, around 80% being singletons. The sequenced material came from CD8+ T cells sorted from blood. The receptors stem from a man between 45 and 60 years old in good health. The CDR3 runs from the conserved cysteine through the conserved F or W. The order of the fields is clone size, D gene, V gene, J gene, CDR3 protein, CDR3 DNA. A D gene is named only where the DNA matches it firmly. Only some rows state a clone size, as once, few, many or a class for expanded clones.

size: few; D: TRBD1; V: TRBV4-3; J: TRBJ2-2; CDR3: CASSQYTPGQGRGELFF; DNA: TGCGCCAGCAGCCAATACACCCCGGGACAGGGTAGGGGGGAGCTGTTTTTT
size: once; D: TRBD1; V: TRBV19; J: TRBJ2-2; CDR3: CASSLRTGVGELFF; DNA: TGTGCCAGTAGTCTAAGGACAGGGGTTGGGGAGCTGTTTTTT
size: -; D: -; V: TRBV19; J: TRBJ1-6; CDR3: CASSRDGNNSPLHF; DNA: TGTGCCAGTAGTCGGGACGGGAATAATTCACCCCTCCACTTT
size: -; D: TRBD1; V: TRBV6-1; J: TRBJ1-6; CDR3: CASSEGGTGGYSPLHF; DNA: TGTGCCAGCAGTGAAGGGGGGACAGGGGGTTATTCACCCCTCCACTTT
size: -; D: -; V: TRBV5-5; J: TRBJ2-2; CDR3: CASSLRPNTGELFF; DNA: TGTGCCAGCAGCTTGCGGCCAAACACCGGGGAGCTGTTTTTT
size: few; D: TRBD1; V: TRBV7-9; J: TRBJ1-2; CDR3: CASSLLAGGDYGYTF; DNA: TGTGCCAGCAGCTTATTAGCAGGGGGAGACTATGGCTACACCTTC
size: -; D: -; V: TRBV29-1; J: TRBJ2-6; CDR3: CSVEDLMAVDGSGANVLTF; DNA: TGCAGCGTTGAAGATCTAATGGCAGTCGACGGTTCTGGGGCCAACGTCCTGACTTTC
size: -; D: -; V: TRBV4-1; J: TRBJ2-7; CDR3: CASSQGRGSSYEQYF; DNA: TGCGCCAGCAGCCAGGGACGGGGAAGCTCCTACGAGCAGTACTTC
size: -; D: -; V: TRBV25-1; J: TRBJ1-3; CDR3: CASLGSGNTIYF; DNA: TGTGCCAGCCTTGGCAGTGGAAACACCATATATTTT
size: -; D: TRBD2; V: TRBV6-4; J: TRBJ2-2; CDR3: CASSDERETSGELFF; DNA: TGTGCCAGCAGTGACGAGCGGGAGACCTCCGGGGAGCTGTTTTTT
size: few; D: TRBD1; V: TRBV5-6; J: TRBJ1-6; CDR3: CASSWRDRGSPLHF; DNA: TGTGCCAGCAGCTGGAGGGACAGGGGGTCACCCCTCCACTTT
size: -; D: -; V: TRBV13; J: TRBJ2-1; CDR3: CASSPAGAGMNGEQFF; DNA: TGTGCCAGCAGCCCCGCTGGTGCGGGAATGAATGGTGAGCAGTTCTTC
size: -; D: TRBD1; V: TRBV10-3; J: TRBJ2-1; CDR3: CATESPGQGGVQFF; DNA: TGTGCCACCGAGTCTCCGGGACAGGGAGGGGTGCAGTTCTTC
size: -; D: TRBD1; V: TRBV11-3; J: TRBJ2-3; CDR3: CASSSNRDRVTDTQYF; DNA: TGTGCCAGCAGCTCCAACCGGGACAGGGTCACAGATACGCAGTATTTT
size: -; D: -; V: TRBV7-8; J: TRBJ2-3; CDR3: CASSLIGSDTQYF; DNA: TGTGCCAGCAGCTTAATTGGTTCGGATACGCAGTATTTT
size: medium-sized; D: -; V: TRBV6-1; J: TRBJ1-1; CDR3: CASMIPREAFF; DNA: TGTGCCAGCATGATCCCGAGGGAAGCTTTCTTT
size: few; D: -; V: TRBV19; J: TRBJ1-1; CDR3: CASSRTVNTEAFF; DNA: TGTGCCAGTAGTAGGACAGTGAACACTGAAGCTTTCTTT
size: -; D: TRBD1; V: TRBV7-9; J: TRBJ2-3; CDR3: CASSPSGQGLDTQYF; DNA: TGTGCCAGCAGCCCATCGGGACAGGGGCTTGATACGCAGTATTTT
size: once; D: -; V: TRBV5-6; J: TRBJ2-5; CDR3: CASSLVGGETQYF; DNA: TGTGCCAGCAGCTTGGTTGGGGGGGAGACCCAGTACTTC
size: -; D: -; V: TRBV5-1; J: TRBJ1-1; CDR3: CASSSGHLGTEAFF; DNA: TGCGCCAGCAGCTCCGGACACTTAGGCACTGAAGCTTTCTTT
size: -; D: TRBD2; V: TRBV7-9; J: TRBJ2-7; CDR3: CASSLSTSGLYEQYF; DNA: TGTGCCAGCAGCTTATCGACTAGCGGGCTTTACGAGCAGTACTTC
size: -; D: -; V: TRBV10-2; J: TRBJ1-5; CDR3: CASSVQNNQPQHF; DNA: TGCGCCAGCAGTGTTCAGAACAATCAGCCCCAGCATTTT
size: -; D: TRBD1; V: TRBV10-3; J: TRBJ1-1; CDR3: CAIQGRDSQNTEAFF; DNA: TGTGCCATCCAAGGGCGGGACAGCCAGAACACTGAAGCTTTCTTT
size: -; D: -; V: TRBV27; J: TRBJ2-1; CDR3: CASSLAGPRDNEQFF; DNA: TGTGCCAGCAGTTTGGCGGGCCCCCGAGACAATGAGCAGTTCTTC
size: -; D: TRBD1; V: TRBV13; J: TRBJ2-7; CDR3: CASSLVGQGYYEQYF; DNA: TGTGCCAGCAGCTTAGTAGGACAGGGCTACTACGAGCAGTACTTC
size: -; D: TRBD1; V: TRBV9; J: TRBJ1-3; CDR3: CASSVDRGSGNTIYF; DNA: TGTGCCAGCAGCGTCGACAGGGGTTCTGGAAACACCATATATTTT
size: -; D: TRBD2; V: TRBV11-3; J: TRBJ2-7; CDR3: CASNPGTSGRGLSDEQYF; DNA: TGTGCCAGCAATCCCGGGACTAGCGGGAGGGGATTGAGCGACGAGCAGTACTTC
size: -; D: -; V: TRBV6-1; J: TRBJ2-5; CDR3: CASNLGQGGGETQYF; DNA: TGTGCCAGCAATCTGGGACAGGGCGGGGGGGAGACCCAGTACTTC
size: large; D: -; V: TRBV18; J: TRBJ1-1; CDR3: CASSPPTGSLSTEAFF; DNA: TGTGCCAGCTCACCACCAACAGGGAGTCTGAGCACTGAAGCTTTCTTT
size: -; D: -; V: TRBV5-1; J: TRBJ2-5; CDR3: CASSLAGGAQETQYF; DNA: TGCGCCAGCAGCTTGGCCGGAGGAGCACAAGAGACCCAGTACTTC
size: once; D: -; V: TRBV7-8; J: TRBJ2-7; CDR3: CASSSREDILKGHEQYF; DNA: TGTGCCAGCAGCTCAAGGGAGGACATCCTCAAAGGCCACGAGCAGTACTTC
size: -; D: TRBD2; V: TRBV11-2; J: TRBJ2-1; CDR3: CASRDPWLAGPYNEQFF; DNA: TGTGCCAGCAGGGACCCTTGGCTAGCGGGACCCTACAATGAGCAGTTCTTC
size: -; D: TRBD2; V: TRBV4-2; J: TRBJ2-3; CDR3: CASRAGGRADTQYF; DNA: TGTGCCAGCAGGGCAGGCGGGAGGGCAGATACGCAGTATTTT
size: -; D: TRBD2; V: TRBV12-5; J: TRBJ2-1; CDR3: CASGFGRGGYDNEQFF; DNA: TGTGCTAGTGGTTTCGGGCGGGGGGGCTACGACAATGAGCAGTTCTTC
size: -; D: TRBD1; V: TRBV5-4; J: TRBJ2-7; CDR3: CASSIGQDYEQYF; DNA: TGTGCCAGCAGCATAGGACAGGACTACGAGCAGTACTTC
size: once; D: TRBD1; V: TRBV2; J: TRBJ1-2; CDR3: CASTRGTVNYGYTF; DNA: TGTGCCAGCACACGCGGGACAGTTAACTATGGCTACACCTTC
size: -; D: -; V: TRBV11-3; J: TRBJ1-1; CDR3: CASSLDMNTEAFF; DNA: TGTGCCAGCAGCTTAGATATGAACACTGAAGCTTTCTTT
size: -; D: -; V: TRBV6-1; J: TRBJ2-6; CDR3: CASGTFSSGANVLTF; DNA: TGTGCCAGCGGAACTTTTTCCTCTGGGGCCAACGTCCTGACTTTC
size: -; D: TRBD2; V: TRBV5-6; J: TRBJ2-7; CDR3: CASSLGGLASSYEQYF; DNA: TGTGCCAGCAGCTTGGGGGGACTAGCGAGCTCCTACGAGCAGTACTTC
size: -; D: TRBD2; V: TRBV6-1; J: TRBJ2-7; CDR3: CASSPLGLATYEQYF; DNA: TGTGCCAGCAGCCCTTTGGGACTAGCAACCTACGAGCAGTACTTC